The 11 T cell receptor beta chains in this list originate from one sample, sequenced in a study of shared clonotypes between healthy human individuals. Naivety among CD8 cells was defined by CD45RO negativity and positive CCR7 selection, thereby excluding terminally differentiated effector memory CD45RA+ cells. Assay used: immunoSEQ multiplex PCR; TCRdb lists only in-frame clones, some missing. The repertoire holds under 2,000,000 clones, with just under 95% as singletons. Sequenced material: naive CD8+ T cells sorted from blood. These receptors were taken from a young man in good health.

The chain has TRBV6-6 and TRBJ2-5; D is perhaps TRBD1 (6 bases). Germline loops: CDR1 MNHNY, CDR2 SVGAGI (reference sequence). The CDR3 is made up of 16 amino acids. The V end lost 2 bases, the J end lost 4 bases, and 17 bases lay between the germline ends. The CDR3 sequence: CASSYLDRSLVETQYF. In DNA form, the CDR3 reads TGTGCCAGCAGTTACCTAGACAGGTCCCTGGTAGAGACCCAGTACTTC.

This chain links TRBV6-4 with TRBJ2-1, with 9 bases identical to TRBD2. With 3 bases clipped from V and 2 bases from J, the junction kept 2 bases outside the gene matches. CDR1 MRHNA and CDR2 SNTAGT come from the germline V gene. CDR3 length: 15 amino acids. The CDR3 is CASSDGTSTYNEQFF. CDR3 in DNA: TGTGCCAGCAGTGATGGGACTAGCACCTACAATGAGCAGTTCTTC.

The chain recombines TRBV11-2 with TRBJ2-7; no definite D call. This CDR3 comprises 15 residues. Deletions cut 5 bases from V and 5 bases from J, with 19 bases between. The V gene's germline CDR1 is SGHAT and CDR2 FQNNGV. Written as DNA, the CDR3 is TGTGCCAGCAGCGGAGAATTTCTCCAACGGGACGAGCAGTACTTC. This gives the protein CASSGEFLQRDEQYF.

The gene calls are TRBV2 and TRBJ1-1; 8 nucleotides line up with TRBD1. After removal of 3 bases from V and 3 bases from J, the junction contained 9 bases not matched to a gene. Per germline, CDR1 SNHLY and CDR2 FYNNEI. The CDR3 is made up of 16 amino acids. The CDR3 DNA follows: TGTGCCAGCAGTGATGTTTTGGGACAGGTCCACACTGAAGCTTTCTTT. Its translation: CASSDVLGQVHTEAFF.

The gene calls are TRBV7-6 and TRBJ2-7; perhaps D is TRBD1 or TRBD2 (5 bases each). Trimming left V 5 bases short and J 2 bases short, with 16 bases between. Germline CDR1 and CDR2: SGHVS and FNYEAQ. The CDR3 covers 15 residues. The CDR3 DNA sequence: TGTGCCAGCAGCCCAGGGTCGGGAACCGCCTACGAGCAGTACTTC. This translates into CASSPGSGTAYEQYF.

This chain connects TRBV19 to TRBJ1-4, with TRBD1 as a possible D gene (5 bases). V gave up 3 bases and J gave up 7 bases, with 15 bases separating them. Per the germline V gene, CDR1 is LNHDA and CDR2 is SQIVND (reference sequence). The CDR3 runs 15 residues. CDR3 amino acids: CASSIFGGYGEKLFF. For the CDR3, the DNA is TGTGCCAGTAGTATTTTCGGGGGATATGGTGAAAAACTGTTTTTT.

The chain links TRBV12-5 to TRBJ2-2; D is perhaps TRBD1 or TRBD2 (5 bases each). CDR1 and CDR2 from the germline V gene are LGHNT and FRNRAP. The CDR3 has 15 residues. Deletions cut 7 bases from V and 4 bases from J, with 16 bases between. CDR3 sequence (DNA): TGTGCTAGTGCCCTTACGGGGCCCGCCACCGGGGAGCTGTTTTTT. Residues: CASALTGPATGELFF.

The V and J genes are TRBV30 and TRBJ2-7; 7 bases line up with TRBD1. Per the germline V gene, CDR1 is GTSNPN and CDR2 is SVGIG (reference sequence). V was clipped by 7 bases and J by 3 bases; unmatched bases: 9. The CDR3 has 13 amino acids. CDR3: CAFTSRGYYEQYF. The CDR3 DNA reads TGTGCCTTCACAAGCAGGGGGTACTACGAGCAGTACTTC.

This clone was found once. The rearrangement uses TRBV6-1 and TRBJ1-2; D unresolved. The CDR3 has 14 residues. The V and J ends lost 3 bases and 5 bases respectively, with 13 bases between them. From germline, CDR1 is MNHNS and CDR2 SASEGT. CDR3 sequence reads: CASSERRLEYGYTF. DNA for the CDR3: TGTGCCAGCAGTGAGCGGAGATTAGAGTATGGCTACACCTTC.

Comment on this clone: This same CDR3 is encoded by further DNA sequences in the sample. This chain uses TRBV5-6 with TRBJ2-7; 7 bases map to TRBD1. The CDR3 extends over 15 amino acids. V lost 0 bases, J lost 2 bases, and 5 bases stayed unmatched. Germline values: CDR1 SGHDT, CDR2 YYEEEE. CDR3 in DNA: TGTGCCAGCAGCTTGGAAGGACAGGCCACCTACGAGCAGTACTTC. It codes for CASSLEGQATYEQYF.

V and J are TRBV21-1 and TRBJ1-1. TRBV21-1 is noted as a pseudogene. The CDR3 totals 15 residues. CDR3 DNA: TGTGCCAGCAGCAAGAAGGACCGGGGAGACACTGAAGCTTTCTTT. As protein: CASSKKDRGDTEAFF.